Listed below are T cell receptor beta chains from one sample, sequenced in a study of identical twins. TCRdb itself ran the 5' RACE reads through MiXCR, one entry per CDR3 protein. The data show about 530,000 distinct CDR3 sequences, nearly 15% seen once. The same data also contributed to another study, on yellow fever vaccine responses in identical twins.

The specimen sequenced was CD4+ T cells sorted from blood. The receptors shown here come from a woman aged 18-29 years in good health. CDR3s include the opening cysteine and the closing phenylalanine or tryptophan. Clone sizes are given selectively: once, few, many, or a class where the clone is expanded.

j_call clone_size v_call cdr3_aa
TRBJ2-2 NA TRBV5-6 CASSLLTGKANTGELFF
TRBJ2-7 NA TRBV6-6 CASSYLRYEQYF
TRBJ1-2 few TRBV12-3/TRBV12-4 CASSIRQNPNYGYTF
TRBJ2-5 NA TRBV4-2 CASSQGISRLAYEETQYF
TRBJ2-7 few TRBV4-1 CASSRGGPFYEQYF
TRBJ1-4 few TRBV7-2 CASSAQGAAEKLFF
TRBJ2-1 NA TRBV12-3/TRBV12-4 CASSLGGGAPRSEQFF
TRBJ1-3 few TRBV15 CATSRDRGTSGNTIYF
TRBJ1-1 NA TRBV5-4 CASSYQGLKDTEAFF
TRBJ1-1 NA TRBV28 CASSDRVRAFF
TRBJ2-5 many TRBV18 CASSPLAPEQETQYF
TRBJ2-3 few TRBV3-1 CASSQGSSGDTQYF
TRBJ2-3 NA TRBV27 CASSQGAIGTDTQYF
TRBJ2-1 NA TRBV5-1 CATSLETSYNEQFF
TRBJ2-4 few TRBV6-2/TRBV6-3 CASGENYRKNIQYF
TRBJ2-5 NA TRBV7-9 CASSLGGPQQETQYF
TRBJ2-7 few TRBV20-1 CSARWSYEQYF
TRBJ2-7 few TRBV28 CASRPAGQNSYEQYF
TRBJ2-4 NA TRBV5-1 CASSLAAGGSIQYF
TRBJ1-2 NA TRBV29-1 CSVDWTGSNYGYTF
TRBJ1-2 NA TRBV20-1 CSARDRDRGGYTF
TRBJ2-3 few TRBV5-1 CASSLVDSTDTQYF
TRBJ2-2 NA TRBV25-1 CASSSLGRGTGELFF
TRBJ2-1 NA TRBV2 CASSESPDNEQFF
TRBJ2-2 few TRBV27 CASSSPIHANTGELFF
TRBJ2-1 NA TRBV7-9 CASSLVGNAAEQFF
TRBJ1-2 few TRBV10-3 CAISAGVYGYTF
TRBJ2-7 NA TRBV2 CASRATYTSYEQYF
TRBJ2-1 NA TRBV7-9 CASRRYEEGEQFF
TRBJ2-2 few TRBV5-1 CASSPVTGGLASGELFF
TRBJ2-7 few TRBV2 CASSTPGPKIYEQYF
TRBJ2-2 NA TRBV19 CAAASGGKAGELFF
TRBJ1-6 NA TRBV5-1 CASSLARGPNSPLHF
TRBJ2-1 NA TRBV10-3 CAISDGVGHEQFF
TRBJ2-3 few TRBV25-1 CASSGTRGGVADTQYF
TRBJ2-2 few TRBV28 CASSLYVPGELFF
TRBJ2-7 few TRBV20-1 CSARPSGYPYEQYF
TRBJ1-1 few TRBV7-9 CASSLEGNAEAFF
TRBJ2-3 few TRBV14 CASSQSPLPQYF
TRBJ2-1 few TRBV9 CASSVVGTEYNEQFF
TRBJ2-1 NA TRBV29-1 CSVFGGNEQFF
TRBJ1-1 NA TRBV10-3 CAISEAWSMNTEAFF
TRBJ2-1 NA TRBV11-2 CASSRQTGGEVNEQFF
TRBJ2-2 many TRBV12-3/TRBV12-4 CASSFRTTNTGELFF
TRBJ2-1 NA TRBV6-1 CASSQGDSLYNEQFF
TRBJ2-6 NA TRBV5-1 CATHPAPLSGANVLTF